This TCR beta chain emerged from a study of T cells after yellow fever vaccination (dated by TCRdb to about 2019). Study-wide context: Libraries from fractions with low cell numbers were prepared with the SMART-Seq v4 Ultra Low Input RNA kit. To follow T-cell clones before and after primary and booster YFV17D yellow fever vaccination, bulk TCR alpha and beta repertoires were sequenced over time. Two healthy male donors, one aged 18 to 29 and one aged 30 to 40 years, were included in the cohort. Blood was collected at multiple timepoints before and after primary and secondary immunization, and bulk PBMC replicates and cell subsets were isolated.

The sample's treatment or condition label is to be understood as: live attenuated yellow fever vaccine strain. At each blood-draw timepoint, two biological replicates of bulk PBMCs were collected. PBMCs were isolated from peripheral blood using a standard Ficoll-Paque protocol. TriZol was used to extract RNA from bulk PBMCs, from CD4 and CD8 fractions, and from dextramer-positive and dextramer-negative fractions. Many counts were recorded for this clonotype. The target of this receptor is not known. No quality values exist for individual bases; no much larger clone is one base distant. TCR cDNA was synthesized by 5'RACE template switching, which introduced a universal primer site and unique molecular identifiers. Priming of cDNA synthesis was performed from both the TCR alpha and TCR beta constant segments. Two PCR steps were used to amplify libraries, with sample barcodes and sequencing adapters being added in the second step. Libraries were sequenced on Illumina HiSeq 2500 (2x100 bp) or NovaSeq (2x150 bp). Concerning the study's data processing: MIGEC was used to demultiplex reads and collapse the reads into UMI consensus sequences, and MiXCR was used for V(D)J alignment. Using edgeR on replicate PBMC samples, clonotypes were called vaccine-responding if FDR was below 0.01 and the log2 fold change was above 5 up to day 15. CD4 or CD8 identity was assigned to each bulk clonotype according to whether the clonotype was present at higher abundance in the sequenced CD4 repertoire or the sequenced CD8 repertoire. The public reads were reanalyzed by TCRdb: fastp trimming at Q25, MiXCR alignment, in-frame beta chains only. For every CDR3 protein sequence, its rows merge into one entry that carries the most common genes and DNA. TCRdb, not the authors, supplied the V and J calls. The sample table shows hundreds of thousands of distinct CDR3 sequences, and more than 9% are seen once. The ten largest clones represent 15% of the sample.

Cut back by 6 bases and 10 bases, the V and J ends lie 22 bases apart. The CDR3 measures 14 amino acids from cysteine to phenylalanine. Just the 42-base CDR3 DNA is kept, in frame starting at base 1. Overall study results and their limits: Computational filtering was needed because FACS-sorted repertoires could contain abundant contaminating clonotypes from the bulk population. A small share of clonotypes was detected in both CD4 and CD8 compartments, with the overlap likely arising from convergent recombination. After the booster, most of the clones that had expanded following primary vaccination were detected again (roughly 97% of CD4 and 80% to 90% of CD8), which suggests that memory was broadly maintained. Because the study included only a couple of donors, the extent to which the findings can be generalized is limited. Compared with the primary T-cell response, the secondary T-cell response was faster but weaker, reaching its peak on day 5 rather than on day 15.

The receptor was derived from a man between 25 and 39 years old who received the YFV17D yellow fever vaccine. Here the chain combines TRBV12-3 or TRBV12-4 and TRBJ2-7; the D segment is perhaps TRBD1 or TRBD2, each sharing 5 matched bases. The sample consisted of PBMCs, taken on the day of the yellow fever booster vaccination. The DNA sequence follows: TGTGCCAGCAGCCCCCAGGTTGGTGGGGGAGATCAGTACTTC. Its coded protein is CASSPQVGGGDQYF.